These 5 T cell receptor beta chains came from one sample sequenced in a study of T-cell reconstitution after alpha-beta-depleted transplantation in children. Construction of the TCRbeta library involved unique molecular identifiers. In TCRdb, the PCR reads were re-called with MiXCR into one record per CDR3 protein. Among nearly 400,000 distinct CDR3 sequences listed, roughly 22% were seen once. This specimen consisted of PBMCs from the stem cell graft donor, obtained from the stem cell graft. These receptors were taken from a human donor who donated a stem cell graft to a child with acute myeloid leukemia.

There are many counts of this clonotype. The DNA of the CDR3 is TGCAGCGTTGAACAACTACAGGGGGCTCTGAGCACAGATACGCAGTATTTT. This translates into CSVEQLQGALSTDTQYF. The chain couples TRBV29-1 to TRBJ2-3; 9 nucleotides agree with TRBD1. This CDR3 is built from 17 residues. The germline V gene has CDR1 SQVTM and CDR2 ANQGSEA. The J segment lost 0 bases and the V segment lost 2 bases, leaving 9 bases of the junction unmatched.

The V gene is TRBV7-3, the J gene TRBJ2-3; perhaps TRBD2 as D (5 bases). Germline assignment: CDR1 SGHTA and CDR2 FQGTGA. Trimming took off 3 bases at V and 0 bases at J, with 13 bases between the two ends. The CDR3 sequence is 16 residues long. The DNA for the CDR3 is TGTGCCAGCAGCTTGTCGTCTAGCACTAGCACAGATACGCAGTATTTT. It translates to CASSLSSSTSTDTQYF.

The CDR3 bases are TGTGCCAGCAGCCACCGGACTAGCGGGAGGATCGGGGCCAATGAGCAGTTCTTC. Protein sequence: CASSHRTSGRIGANEQFF. J is TRBJ2-1 and V is TRBV7-6, with 14 nucleotides matching TRBD2. After removal of 5 bases from V and 6 bases from J, the junction contained 12 bases not matched to a gene. Germline CDR1 is SGHVS and CDR2 is FNYEAQ. The CDR3 runs to 18 residues.

The DNA for the CDR3 is TGTGCCAGCAGTTTAGTGGGGACTATACCTTGGAATGAGCAGTTCTTC. Its protein product is CASSLVGTIPWNEQFF. The rearrangement links TRBV12-3 or TRBV12-4 to TRBJ2-1; TRBD2 matches 7 bases. The V gene end was trimmed by 1 base and the J gene end by 7 bases; junction bases not matched to a gene: 10. The CDR3 sequence is 16 residues long.

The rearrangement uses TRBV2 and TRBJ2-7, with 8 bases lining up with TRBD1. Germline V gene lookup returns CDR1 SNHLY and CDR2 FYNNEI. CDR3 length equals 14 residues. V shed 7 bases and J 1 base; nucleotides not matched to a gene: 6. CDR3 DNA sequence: TGTGCCAGCACAGGACAGGGTAGGTCCTACGAGCAGTACTTC. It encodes CASTGQGRSYEQYF.